The TCR beta chain under discussion was sequenced for a study of cytomegalovirus exposure and HLA in healthy donors. Regarding the study as a whole: Across donors, sequencing depth was assumed by presence/absence analyses to be roughly uniform.

J lost 3 bases, V lost 6 bases, and 5 bases had no gene match. Germline CDR1 reads WSHSY; CDR2 reads SAAADI. The CDR3 is made up of 13 amino acids. A multiplex PCR was run with 60 Vbeta primers and 13 Jbeta primers. Using immunoSEQ multiplex PCR, the repertoire was profiled, and TCRdb retains in-frame clones only, with some absent. The profile shows 33,000 or so clones, approximately 90% of them singletons. This clone is deemed medium-sized. The target antigen is unknown. Sequencing was done on a sample of PBMCs. The TCR sequence derives from a young woman in good health and CMV-seronegative. This chain joins TRBV10-2 and TRBJ2-7; the match to TRBD1 covers 7 bases. The CDR3 DNA reads TGCGCCAGCAGCCGGGACAGCCTCTACGAGCAGTACTTC. The encoded protein is CASSRDSLYEQYF.